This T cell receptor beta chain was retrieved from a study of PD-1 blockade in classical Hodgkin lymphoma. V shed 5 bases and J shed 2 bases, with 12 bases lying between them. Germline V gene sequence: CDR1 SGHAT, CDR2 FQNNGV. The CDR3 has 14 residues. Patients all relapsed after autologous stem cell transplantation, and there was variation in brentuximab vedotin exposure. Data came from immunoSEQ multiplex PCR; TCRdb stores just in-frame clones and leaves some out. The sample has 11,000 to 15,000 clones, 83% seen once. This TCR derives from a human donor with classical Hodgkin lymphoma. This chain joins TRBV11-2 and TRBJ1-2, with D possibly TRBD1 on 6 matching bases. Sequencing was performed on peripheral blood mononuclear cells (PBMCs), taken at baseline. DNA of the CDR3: TGTGCCAGCAGCCGTTCCCAGGGGAACTATGGCTACACCTTC. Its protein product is CASSRSQGNYGYTF.